This T cell receptor (beta chain) appears in the sequencing data of a study of blood T cell repertoires in COVID-19. Clones were sequenced by immunoSEQ multiplex PCR, and TCRdb holds only the in-frame ones, with some missing. The data show around 230,000 clones, with around 88% seen just once and 8.2% held by the top ten. The specimen was peripheral blood. The receptor was derived from a woman aged 45-65 years with acute or convalescent COVID-19.

The CDR3 reads CASSSLGDGGSYNEQFF. The CDR3 region has the DNA TGCGCCAGCAGCTCACTAGGAGACGGGGGCTCCTACAATGAGCAGTTCTTC. The rearrangement links TRBV5-1 to TRBJ2-1, with a weak D call TRBD2 (6 bases). This CDR3 region has 17 residues. Germline assignment: CDR1 SGHRS and CDR2 YFSETQ. Deletions cut 3 bases from V and 0 bases from J, with 16 bases between.